This TCR beta chain was profiled in a study of blood T cell repertoires in COVID-19. Study as a whole: PBMCs, B-cell-depleted T cells, or T cells provided the cDNA or gDNA that made up the material.

Cohorts were determined from participant-reported clinical history. This clone was seen a handful of times. Germline CDR1 and CDR2: SGHTA and FQGNSA. Trimming removed 5 bases from V and 4 bases from J; junction bases left unmatched: 7. The CDR3 contains 15 residues. Methods used by the authors: Estimates of nucleated cell counts were drawn from the amplification of reference gene primers. Clones were sequenced by immunoSEQ multiplex PCR, and TCRdb holds only the in-frame ones, with some missing. V and J calls and clone size are copied from that table; D and trimming were computed from the DNA. The repertoire holds approximately 240,000 clones, about 80% seen once, with about 1.3% in the top ten.

The rearrangement links TRBV7-2 to TRBJ2-3; 9 bases line up with TRBD2. Sequenced sample: PBMCs or T cells enriched from blood (not recorded which). The receptor was derived from a woman aged 40 to 50 with acute COVID-19. The CDR3 reads CASSPSGTSSDTQYF. The CDR3 DNA sequence: TGTGCCAGCAGCCCGTCCGGGACTAGCTCAGATACGCAGTATTTT. The full variable domain, in which reference TRBV7-2 and TRBJ2-3 provide the parts outside the CDR3, is GAGVSQSPSNKVTEKGKDVELRCDPISGHTALYWYRQSLGQGLEFLIYFQGNSAPDKSGLPSDRFSAERTGGSVSTLTIQRTQQEDSAVYLCASSPSGTSSDTQYFGPGTRLTVL.